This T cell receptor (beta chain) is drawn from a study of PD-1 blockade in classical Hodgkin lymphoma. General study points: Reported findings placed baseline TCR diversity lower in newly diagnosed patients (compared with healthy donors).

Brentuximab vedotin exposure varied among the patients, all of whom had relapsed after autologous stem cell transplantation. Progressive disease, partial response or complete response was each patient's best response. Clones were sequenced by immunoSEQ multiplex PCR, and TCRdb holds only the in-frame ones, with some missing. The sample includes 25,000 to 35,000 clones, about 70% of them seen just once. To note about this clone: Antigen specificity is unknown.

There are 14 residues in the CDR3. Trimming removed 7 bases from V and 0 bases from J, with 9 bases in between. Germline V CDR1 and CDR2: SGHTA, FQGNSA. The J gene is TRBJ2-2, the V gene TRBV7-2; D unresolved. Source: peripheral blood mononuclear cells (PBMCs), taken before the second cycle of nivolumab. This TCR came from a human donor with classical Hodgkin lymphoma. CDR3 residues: CASNLTPNTGELFF. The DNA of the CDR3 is TGTGCCAGCAACCTCACACCGAACACCGGGGAGCTGTTTTTT.